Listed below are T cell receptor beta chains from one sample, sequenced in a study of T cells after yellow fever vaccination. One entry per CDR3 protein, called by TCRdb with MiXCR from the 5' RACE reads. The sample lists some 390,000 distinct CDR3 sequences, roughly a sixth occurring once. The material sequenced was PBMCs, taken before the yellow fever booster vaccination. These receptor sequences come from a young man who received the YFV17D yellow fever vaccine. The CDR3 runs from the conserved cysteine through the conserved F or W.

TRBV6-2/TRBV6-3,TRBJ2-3,CASSYPLAALMVDTQYF
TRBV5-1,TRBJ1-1,CASSSVVGPTEAFF
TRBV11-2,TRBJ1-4,CASSLRGPSEKLFF
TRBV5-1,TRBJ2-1,CASSQTTSVAEQFF
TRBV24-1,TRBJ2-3,CATSDLEGGDTQYF
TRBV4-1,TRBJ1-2,CASSQVGSAYGYTF
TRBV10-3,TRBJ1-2,CAISEVTRGQNYGYTF
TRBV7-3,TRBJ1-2,CASSLYEGFYGYTF
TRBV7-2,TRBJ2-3,CASSLDAGGPDTQYF
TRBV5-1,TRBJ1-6,CASSNSPGQSSPLHF
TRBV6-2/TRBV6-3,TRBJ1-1,CASNLDRFYTEAFF
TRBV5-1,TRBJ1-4,CASSLAGEVNEKLFF